One sample yielded the 11 T cell receptor beta chains listed below, sequenced in a study of blood T cell repertoires in COVID-19. Sequencing was performed with immunoSEQ multiplex PCR; in TCRdb, only in-frame clones are kept and a portion is missing. The sample carries about 45,000 clones, around 80% recorded once. The specimen sequenced was peripheral blood. The receptors originated from an elderly woman with acute or convalescent COVID-19.

This chain uses TRBV20-1 with TRBJ2-5; TRBD1 agrees at 8 bases. The CDR3 sequence is 16 residues long. V lost 3 bases to trimming and J lost 1 base; unmatched junction nucleotides: 10. Germline V lookup: CDR1 DFQATT, CDR2 SNEGSKA (reference sequence). CDR3 sequence (DNA): TGCAGTGCTAGTATTCTGTTTGGGACAGGCCAAGAGACCCAGTACTTC. Its translation is CSASILFGTGQETQYF.

The chain's CDR3 is CASAREHRRGTTSTDTQYF. CDR3 bases: TGTGCCAGCGCCCGGGAGCATCGGCGGGGAACTACTAGCACAGATACGCAGTATTTT. This chain joins TRBV2 and TRBJ2-3; D may be TRBD2 (6 bases). Germline V gene sequence: CDR1 SNHLY, CDR2 FYNNEI. The CDR3 has 19 amino acids. V lost 8 bases to trimming and J lost 0 bases, with 27 bases between them.

The chain links TRBV19 to TRBJ1-3; TRBD1 matches 7 bases. The J segment lost 3 bases and the V segment lost 5 bases, leaving 7 bases of the junction unmatched. Germline V gives CDR1 LNHDA, CDR2 SQIVND (reference sequence). The CDR3 has 15 residues. CDR3 sequence reads: CASSQQGSGGNTIYF. CDR3 nucleotide sequence: TGTGCCAGTAGTCAACAGGGGAGCGGTGGAAACACCATATATTTT.

The rearrangement joins TRBV2 to TRBJ1-1; D not certain. The CDR3 is 14 amino acids. Germline CDR1 and CDR2: SNHLY and FYNNEI. Between the trimmed V and J ends, which lost 3 bases and 2 bases, there was a span of 10 bases. CDR3 region: CASSDGQANTEAFF. The CDR3 DNA reads as TGTGCCAGCAGTGATGGGCAGGCCAACACTGAAGCTTTCTTT.

V usage is TRBV9 and J usage is TRBJ2-5; D is possibly TRBD1 (5 bases). This CDR3 spans 16 amino acids. Germline V gene lookup returns CDR1 SGDLS and CDR2 YYNGEE. V lost 0 bases, J lost 2 bases, and 14 bases lay in between. CDR3 bases: TGTGCCAGCAGCGTAGGTGCAGGGAACCTACAAGAGACCCAGTACTTC. This encodes CASSVGAGNLQETQYF.

This clone showed up just a few times. The chain couples TRBV3-1 (or the pseudogene TRBV3-2) to TRBJ2-1, with 8 positions matching TRBD2. The germline V gene encodes CDR1 LGHDT and CDR2 YNNKEL (reference sequence). Trimming removed 3 bases from V and 7 bases from J; junction bases left unmatched: 5. The CDR3 is made up of 14 amino acids. The CDR3 loop reads CASSHGGALNEQFF. The CDR3 bases are TGTGCCAGCAGCCACGGGGGGGCATTGAATGAGCAGTTCTTC.

V gene TRBV3-1 (or the pseudogene TRBV3-2) combines with J gene TRBJ2-5; 8 bases are a match to TRBD2. Germline CDR1 is LGHDT and CDR2 is YNNKEL (reference sequence). V shed 5 bases and J 5 bases; nucleotides not matched to a gene: 13. The CDR3 runs to 16 residues. The CDR3 sequence: CASSTLYGGAGETQYF. As DNA, the CDR3 is TGTGCCAGCAGCACCCTCTACGGGGGGGCCGGGGAGACCCAGTACTTC.

V gene TRBV19 combines with J gene TRBJ1-1; the match to TRBD1 covers 8 bases. The germline CDR1 and CDR2 sequences are LNHDA and SQIVND (reference sequence). V lost 4 bases and J lost 6; bases outside the gene matches: 7. The CDR3 loop spans 14 amino acids. The CDR3 protein is CASSKPARGPEAFF. The CDR3 DNA sequence: TGTGCCAGTAGTAAACCGGCCAGGGGGCCTGAAGCTTTCTTT. Looking up the rest from reference TRBV19 and TRBJ1-1 gives the full variable domain: DGGITQSPKYLFRKEGQNVTLSCEQNLNHDAMYWYRQDPGQGLRLIYYSQIVNDFQKGDIAEGYSVSREKKESFPLTVTSAQKNPTAFYLCASSKPARGPEAFFGQGTRLTVV.

V and J are TRBV19 and TRBJ2-7, with D tentatively TRBD2 (6 bases). Trimming pared 4 bases from V and 4 bases from J, leaving 20 bases between. Germline V gene sequence: CDR1 LNHDA, CDR2 SQIVND (reference sequence). The CDR3 extends over 16 amino acids. CDR3 sequence reads: CASSSQIGEEGYEQYF. CDR3 sequence (DNA): TGTGCCAGTAGTAGCCAAATCGGGGAGGAGGGTTACGAGCAGTACTTC.

This clone was recorded a few times. V usage is TRBV19 and J usage is TRBJ1-1, with D hard to call. V lost 7 bases, J lost 4 bases, and 16 bases lay in between. This CDR3 contains 14 residues. The V gene's germline CDR1 is LNHDA and CDR2 SQIVND (reference sequence). DNA of the CDR3: TGTGCCAGTAAGCGTGGGCCCGGGAGCACTGAAGCTTTCTTT. Translated: CASKRGPGSTEAFF.

The CDR3 DNA reads as TGTGCCAGCAGTTCCCGTGGGGACAGCCGATTCTATTACAATGAGCAGTTCTTC. Its protein is CASSSRGDSRFYYNEQFF. This chain uses TRBV6-2 or TRBV6-3 with TRBJ2-1; 7 bases fit TRBD1. Germline V gives CDR1 MNHEY, CDR2 SVGEGT. V lost 4 bases and J lost 4; bases outside the gene matches: 16. The CDR3 spans 18 residues.